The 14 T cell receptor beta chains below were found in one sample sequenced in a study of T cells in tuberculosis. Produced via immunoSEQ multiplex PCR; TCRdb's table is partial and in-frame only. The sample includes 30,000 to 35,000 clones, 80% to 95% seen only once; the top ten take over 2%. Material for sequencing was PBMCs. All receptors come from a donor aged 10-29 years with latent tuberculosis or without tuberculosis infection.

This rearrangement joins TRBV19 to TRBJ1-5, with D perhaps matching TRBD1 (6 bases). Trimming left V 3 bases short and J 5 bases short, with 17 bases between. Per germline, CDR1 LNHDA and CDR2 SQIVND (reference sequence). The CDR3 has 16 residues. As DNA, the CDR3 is TGTGCCAGTAGTATCGGCGGCAGGGGATCATATCAGCCCCAGCATTTT. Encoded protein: CASSIGGRGSYQPQHF.

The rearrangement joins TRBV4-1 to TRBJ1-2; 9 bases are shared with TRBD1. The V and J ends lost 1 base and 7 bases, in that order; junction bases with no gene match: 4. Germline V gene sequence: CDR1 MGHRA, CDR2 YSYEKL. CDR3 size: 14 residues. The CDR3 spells CASSQVGDRVGYTF. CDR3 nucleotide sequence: TGCGCCAGCAGCCAAGTGGGGGACAGGGTTGGCTACACCTTC.

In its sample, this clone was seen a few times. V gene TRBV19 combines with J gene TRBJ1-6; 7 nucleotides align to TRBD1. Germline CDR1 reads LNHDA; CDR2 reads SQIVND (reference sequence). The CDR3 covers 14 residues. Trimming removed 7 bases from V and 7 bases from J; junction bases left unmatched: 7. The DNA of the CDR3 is TGTGCCAGTAACCGACAGGGACTGAATTCACCCCTCCACTTT. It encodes CASNRQGLNSPLHF.

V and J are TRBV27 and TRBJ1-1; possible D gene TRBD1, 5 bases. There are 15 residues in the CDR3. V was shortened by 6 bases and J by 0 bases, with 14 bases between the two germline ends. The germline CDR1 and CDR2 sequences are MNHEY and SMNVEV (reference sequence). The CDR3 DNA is TGTGCCAGCAGCCGTGGAGGGGAAATGAACACTGAAGCTTTCTTT. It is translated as CASSRGGEMNTEAFF.

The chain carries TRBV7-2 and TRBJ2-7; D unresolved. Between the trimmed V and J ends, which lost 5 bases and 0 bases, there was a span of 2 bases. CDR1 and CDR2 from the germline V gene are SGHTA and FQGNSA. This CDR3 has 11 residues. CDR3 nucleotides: TGTGCCAGCAGCCGCTCCTACGAGCAGTACTTC. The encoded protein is CASSRSYEQYF.

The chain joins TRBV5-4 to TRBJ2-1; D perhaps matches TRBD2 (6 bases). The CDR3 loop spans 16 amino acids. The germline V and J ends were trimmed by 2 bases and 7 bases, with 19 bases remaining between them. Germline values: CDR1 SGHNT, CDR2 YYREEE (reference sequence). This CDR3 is CASSFSIELGGNEQFF. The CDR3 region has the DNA TGTGCCAGCAGCTTTTCAATCGAACTCGGGGGTAATGAGCAGTTCTTC.

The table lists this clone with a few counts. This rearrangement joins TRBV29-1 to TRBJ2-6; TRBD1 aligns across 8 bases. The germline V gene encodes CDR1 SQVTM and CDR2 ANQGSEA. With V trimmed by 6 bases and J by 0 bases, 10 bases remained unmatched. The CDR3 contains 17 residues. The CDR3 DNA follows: TGCAGCGTCCCCCGGGACAGGTCTGCCTCTGGGGCCAACGTCCTGACTTTC. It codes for CSVPRDRSASGANVLTF.

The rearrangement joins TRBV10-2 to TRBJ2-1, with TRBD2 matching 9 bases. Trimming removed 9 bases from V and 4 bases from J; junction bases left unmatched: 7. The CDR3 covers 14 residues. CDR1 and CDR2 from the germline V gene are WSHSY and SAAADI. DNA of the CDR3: TGCGCCAGTCTCCCGGGACTAGCTTACAATGAGCAGTTCTTC. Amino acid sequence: CASLPGLAYNEQFF.

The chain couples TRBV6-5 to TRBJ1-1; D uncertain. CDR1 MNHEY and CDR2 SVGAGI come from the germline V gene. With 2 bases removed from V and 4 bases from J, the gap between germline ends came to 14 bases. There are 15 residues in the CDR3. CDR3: CASSYERVRGTEAFF. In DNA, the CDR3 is TGTGCCAGCAGTTACGAGAGGGTTCGTGGCACTGAAGCTTTCTTT.

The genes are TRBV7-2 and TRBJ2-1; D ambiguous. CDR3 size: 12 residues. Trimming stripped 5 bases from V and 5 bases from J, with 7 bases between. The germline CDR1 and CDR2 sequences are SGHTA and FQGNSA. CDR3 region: CASSPPNNEQFF. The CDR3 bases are TGTGCCAGCAGCCCCCCTAACAATGAGCAGTTCTTC. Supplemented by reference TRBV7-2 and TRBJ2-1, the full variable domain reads GAGVSQSPSNKVTEKGKDVELRCDPISGHTALYWYRQSLGQGLEFLIYFQGNSAPDKSGLPSDRFSAERTGGSVSTLTIQRTQQEDSAVYLCASSPPNNEQFFGPGTRLTVL.

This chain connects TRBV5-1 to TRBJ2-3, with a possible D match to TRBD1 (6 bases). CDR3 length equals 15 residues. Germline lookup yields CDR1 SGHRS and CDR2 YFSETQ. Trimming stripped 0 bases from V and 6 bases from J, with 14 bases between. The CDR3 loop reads CASSLEGGLWDTQYF. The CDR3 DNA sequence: TGCGCCAGCAGCTTGGAAGGGGGTCTCTGGGATACGCAGTATTTT. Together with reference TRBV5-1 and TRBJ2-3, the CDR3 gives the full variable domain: KAGVTQTPRYLIKTRGQQVTLSCSPISGHRSVSWYQQTPGQGLQFLFEYFSETQRNKGNFPGRFSGRQFSNSRSEMNVSTLELGDSALYLCASSLEGGLWDTQYFGPGTRLTVL.

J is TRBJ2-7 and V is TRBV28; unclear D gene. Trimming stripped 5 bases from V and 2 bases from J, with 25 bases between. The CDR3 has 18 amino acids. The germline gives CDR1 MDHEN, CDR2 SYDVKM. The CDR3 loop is CASSTPPREATAAYEQYF. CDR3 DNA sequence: TGTGCCAGCAGTACCCCCCCACGAGAGGCTACCGCCGCCTACGAGCAGTACTTC.

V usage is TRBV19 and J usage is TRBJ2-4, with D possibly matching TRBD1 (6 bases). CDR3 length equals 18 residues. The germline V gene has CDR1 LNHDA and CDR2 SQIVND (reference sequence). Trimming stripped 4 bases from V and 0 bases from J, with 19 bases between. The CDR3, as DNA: TGTGCCAGTAGTAATCCCTGGGTTGGACAGCTAGCCAAAAACATTCAGTACTTC. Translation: CASSNPWVGQLAKNIQYF.

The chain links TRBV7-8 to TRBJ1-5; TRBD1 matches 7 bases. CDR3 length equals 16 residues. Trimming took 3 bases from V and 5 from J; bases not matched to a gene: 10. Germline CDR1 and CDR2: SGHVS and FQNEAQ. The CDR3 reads CASSLEAGTVYQPQHF. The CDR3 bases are TGTGCCAGCAGCTTGGAGGCCGGGACAGTCTATCAGCCCCAGCATTTT.